This TCR beta chain was documented in a study of response to subunit inactivated influenza vaccine. Notes on the study in general: The authors suggested that every seasonal influenza vaccination recruits few new T cells.

From the RT-PCR reads, TCRdb called clonotypes with MiXCR, one entry per CDR3 protein. The sample comprises some 520,000 distinct CDR3 sequences, about 17% of which are singletons, and roughly 3% rests with the top ten. The CDR3 consists of 12 residues. V gave up 5 bases and J gave up 8 bases, with 12 bases separating them. In its sample, this clonotype was seen a few times. Its antigen is undetermined. The sample was CD4+ T cells sorted from PBMCs, taken less than 30 months after vaccination. This receptor was taken from a man in his fifties or sixties who received an inactivated influenza vaccine. V usage is TRBV12-3 or TRBV12-4 and J usage is TRBJ1-2, with D possibly TRBD1 on 5 matching bases. The DNA of the CDR3 is TGTGCCAGCAGTGGGACCCCTCGGGGCTACACCTTC. As protein: CASSGTPRGYTF.